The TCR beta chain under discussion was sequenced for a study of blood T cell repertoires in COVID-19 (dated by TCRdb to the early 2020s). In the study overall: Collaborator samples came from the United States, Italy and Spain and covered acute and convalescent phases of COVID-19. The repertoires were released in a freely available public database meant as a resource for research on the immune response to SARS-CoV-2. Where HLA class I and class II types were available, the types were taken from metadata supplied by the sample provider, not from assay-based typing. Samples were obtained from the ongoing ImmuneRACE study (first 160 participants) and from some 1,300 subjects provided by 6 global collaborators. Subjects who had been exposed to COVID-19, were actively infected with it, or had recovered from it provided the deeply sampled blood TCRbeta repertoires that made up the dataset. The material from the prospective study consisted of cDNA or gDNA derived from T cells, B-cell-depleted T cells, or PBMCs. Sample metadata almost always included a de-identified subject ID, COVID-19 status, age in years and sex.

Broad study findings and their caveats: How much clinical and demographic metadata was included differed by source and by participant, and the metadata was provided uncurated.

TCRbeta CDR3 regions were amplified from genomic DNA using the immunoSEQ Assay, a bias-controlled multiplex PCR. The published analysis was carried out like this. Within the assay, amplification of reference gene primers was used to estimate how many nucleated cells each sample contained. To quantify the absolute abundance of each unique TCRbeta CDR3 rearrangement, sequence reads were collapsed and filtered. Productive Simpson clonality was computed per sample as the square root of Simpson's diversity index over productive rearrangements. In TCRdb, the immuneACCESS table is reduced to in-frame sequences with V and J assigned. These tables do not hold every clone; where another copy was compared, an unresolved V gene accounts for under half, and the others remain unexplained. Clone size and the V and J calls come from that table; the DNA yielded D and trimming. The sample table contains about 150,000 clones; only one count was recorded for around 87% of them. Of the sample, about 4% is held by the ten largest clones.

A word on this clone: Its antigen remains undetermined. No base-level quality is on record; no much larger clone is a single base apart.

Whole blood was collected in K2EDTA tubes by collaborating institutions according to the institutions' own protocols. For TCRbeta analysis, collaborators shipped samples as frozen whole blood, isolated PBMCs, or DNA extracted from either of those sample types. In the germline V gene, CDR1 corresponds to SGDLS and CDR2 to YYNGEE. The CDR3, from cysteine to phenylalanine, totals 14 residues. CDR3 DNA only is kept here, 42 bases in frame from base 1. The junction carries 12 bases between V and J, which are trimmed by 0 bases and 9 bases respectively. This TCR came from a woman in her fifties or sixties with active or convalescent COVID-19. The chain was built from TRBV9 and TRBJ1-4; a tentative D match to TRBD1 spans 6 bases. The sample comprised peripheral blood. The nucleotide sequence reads TGTGCCAGCAGCGTAGGACAGGACGTCCAAAAACTGTTTTTT. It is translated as CASSVGQDVQKLFF.